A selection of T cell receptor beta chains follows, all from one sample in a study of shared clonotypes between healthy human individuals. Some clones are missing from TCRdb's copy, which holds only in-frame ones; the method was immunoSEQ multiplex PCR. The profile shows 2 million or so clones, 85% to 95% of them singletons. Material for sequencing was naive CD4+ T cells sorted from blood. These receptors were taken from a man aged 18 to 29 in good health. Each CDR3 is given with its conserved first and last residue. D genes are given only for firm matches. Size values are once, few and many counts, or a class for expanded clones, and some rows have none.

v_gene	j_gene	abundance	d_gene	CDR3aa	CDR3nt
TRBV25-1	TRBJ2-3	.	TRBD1	CASSDPRTGGGTDTQYF	TGTGCCAGCAGTGATCCCCGGACAGGGGGCGGCACAGATACGCAGTATTTT
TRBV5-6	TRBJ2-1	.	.	CASRSKGVEQFF	TGTGCCAGCAGGAGCAAGGGGGTAGAGCAGTTCTTC
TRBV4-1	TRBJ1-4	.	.	CASSRSPGGTNEKLFF	TGCGCCAGCAGCCGGTCGCCGGGGGGAACTAATGAAAAACTGTTTTTT
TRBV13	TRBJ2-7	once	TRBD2	CASSRELAESSYEQYF	TGTGCCAGCAGCCGGGAACTAGCGGAAAGCTCCTACGAGCAGTACTTC
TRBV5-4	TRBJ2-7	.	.	CASSLAAGAYEQYF	TGTGCCAGCAGCTTGGCCGCAGGAGCCTACGAGCAGTACTTC
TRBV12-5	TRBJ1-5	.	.	CASGLNPTKGFPHESNQPQHF	TGTGCTAGTGGCCTTAATCCGACAAAGGGATTCCCCCATGAGAGCAATCAGCCCCAGCATTTT
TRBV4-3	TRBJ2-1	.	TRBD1	CASSQDLWSGTGGRNEQFF	TGCGCCAGCAGCCAAGATCTCTGGTCCGGGACAGGGGGCAGGAATGAGCAGTTCTTC
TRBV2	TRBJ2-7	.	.	CASSTPRGLSYEQYF	TGTGCCAGCAGCACCCCCCGGGGGCTCTCCTACGAGCAGTACTTC
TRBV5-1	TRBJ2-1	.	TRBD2	CASSLSTSGGAGEQFF	TGCGCCAGCAGCTTGTCCACTAGCGGGGGGGCTGGTGAGCAGTTCTTC
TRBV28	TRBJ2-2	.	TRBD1	CASSVTRDSRTTGELFF	TGTGCCAGCAGTGTCACCCGGGACAGCAGAACCACCGGGGAGCTGTTTTTT